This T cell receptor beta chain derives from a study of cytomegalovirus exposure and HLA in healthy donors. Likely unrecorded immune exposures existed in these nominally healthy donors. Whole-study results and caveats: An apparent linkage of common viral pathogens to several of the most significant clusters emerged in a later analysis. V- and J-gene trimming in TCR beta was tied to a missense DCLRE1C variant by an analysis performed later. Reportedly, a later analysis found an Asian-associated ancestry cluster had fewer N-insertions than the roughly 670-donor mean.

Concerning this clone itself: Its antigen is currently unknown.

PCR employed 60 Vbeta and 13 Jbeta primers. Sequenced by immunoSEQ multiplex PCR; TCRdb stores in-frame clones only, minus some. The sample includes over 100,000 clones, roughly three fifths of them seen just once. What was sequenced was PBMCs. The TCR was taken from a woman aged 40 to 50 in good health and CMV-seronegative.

The CDR3 DNA reads as TGTGCCAGCAGACTTCATGGGGGGGTAGACACTGAAGCTTTCTTT. This codes for CASRLHGGVDTEAFF. This chain uses TRBV7-9 with TRBJ1-1; D perhaps matches TRBD1 (5 bases). Germline V gives CDR1 SEHNR, CDR2 FQNEAQ (reference sequence). Trimming pared 6 bases from V and 3 bases from J, leaving 17 bases between. The CDR3 loop spans 15 amino acids.